This TCR beta chain was sequenced in a study of blood T cell repertoires in COVID-19. Study summary: Some COVID-19 samples were acute and others convalescent; all came from the United States, Italy and Spain. PBMCs, B-cell-depleted T cells, or T cells were the source of the cDNA or gDNA that made up the material.

Authors' processing steps: Amplified reference gene primers provided the basis for estimating nucleated cell counts. Profiled with immunoSEQ multiplex PCR; TCRdb holds only in-frame clones, not every one. V, J and clone size are taken as reported in that table, and D and trimming were inferred from the DNA itself. The sample lists approximately 230,000 clones; roughly 87% were seen once. This clone was found once. The trim removed 4 bases at V and 2 bases at J, leaving 12 bases unmatched. This CDR3 spans 17 amino acids. The germline V gene has CDR1 SGDLS and CDR2 YYNGEE. The sample consisted of peripheral blood. This clonotype was sampled from a man between 18 and 29 years old with active or convalescent COVID-19. This chain joins TRBV9 and TRBJ1-2; 9 bases line up with TRBD1. The CDR3 protein is CASSQGGTGPINYGYTF. In DNA form, the CDR3 reads TGTGCCAGCAGCCAAGGGGGGACAGGGCCCATAAACTATGGCTACACCTTC.